This entry lists 23 T cell receptor beta chains sequenced from one sample in a study of blood T cell repertoires in COVID-19. Clones were read by immunoSEQ multiplex PCR, and TCRdb kept only the in-frame ones, dropping some. The sample includes around 64,000 clones, 79% of them seen just once. Source material: peripheral blood. The receptors shown here come from a man in his 60s with acute or convalescent COVID-19.

This clone was seen a few times. The chain carries TRBV7-2 and TRBJ2-3; no clear D gene. The V end was cut by 5 bases, the J end by 0 bases, with 3 bases between. CDR1 SGHTA and CDR2 FQGNSA come from the germline V gene. The CDR3 consists of 12 residues. The CDR3 coding sequence is TGTGCCAGCAGCCGTAGCACAGATACGCAGTATTTT. Protein sequence: CASSRSTDTQYF.

The rearrangement uses TRBV7-3 and TRBJ1-6, with D perhaps matching TRBD1 (5 bases). CDR3 length: 13 residues. Germline V CDR1 and CDR2: SGHTA, FQGTGA. The V and J ends lost 4 bases and 8 bases respectively, with 9 bases between them. CDR3 DNA: TGTGCCAGCAGCTCAGGGATATATTCACCCCTCCACTTT. This translates into CASSSGIYSPLHF.

The genes are TRBV27 and TRBJ2-5; tentatively, D is TRBD2 (6 bases). CDR1 and CDR2 from the germline V gene are MNHEY and SMNVEV (reference sequence). This CDR3 is built from 14 residues. The germline V and J ends were trimmed by 5 bases and 5 bases, with 15 bases remaining between them. DNA for the CDR3: TGTGCCAGCAGTGGACGGGGGTCAGTGGAGACCCAGTACTTC. This sequence encodes CASSGRGSVETQYF.

This chain joins TRBV19 and TRBJ2-2; the match to TRBD1 covers 9 bases. J gave up 6 bases and V 7 bases, and 9 bases lay outside the gene matches. CDR1 and CDR2 (germline): LNHDA, SQIVND (reference sequence). There are 15 residues in the CDR3. The DNA for the CDR3 is TGTGCCAGTACCATCCCGGGACAGGGTTCCGGGGAGCTGTTTTTT. Translation: CASTIPGQGSGELFF.

This sequence joins TRBV5-5 and TRBJ1-1; TRBD1 aligns across 9 bases. Trimming at V came to 2 bases and at J to 0 bases, leaving 8 bases not matched to a gene. CDR3 length equals 17 residues. Looked up from germline, CDR1 is SGHKS and CDR2 is YYEKEE (reference sequence). The DNA for the CDR3 is TGTGCCAGCAGCTTCCCCACGGGACAGGGATTGAACACTGAAGCTTTCTTT. It yields the protein CASSFPTGQGLNTEAFF.

This chain links TRBV11-2 with TRBJ2-5, with TRBD1 matching over 9 bases. Germline loops: CDR1 SGHAT, CDR2 FQNNGV. This CDR3 spans 14 amino acids. V trimming: 5 bases; J trimming: 5 bases; junction bases outside the gene matches: 6. CDR3 region: CASSDRGERETQYF. CDR3 nucleotide sequence: TGTGCCAGCAGCGACAGGGGGGAGAGGGAGACCCAGTACTTC.

The rearrangement joins TRBV30 to TRBJ1-5, with D possibly matching TRBD1 (6 bases). The CDR3 has 16 residues. The V gene lost 4 bases and the J gene lost 1 base, with 17 bases spanning the gap. Germline V gene lookup returns CDR1 GTSNPN and CDR2 SVGIG (reference sequence). This CDR3 reads CAWTVQGSRSNQPQHF. CDR3 DNA: TGTGCCTGGACCGTCCAGGGGAGTCGGAGCAATCAGCCCCAGCATTTT.

The count of this clone is one. The genes are TRBV4-1 and TRBJ2-3; unclear D gene. This CDR3 region has 11 residues. Germline loops: CDR1 MGHRA, CDR2 YSYEKL. V gave up 8 bases and J gave up 2 bases, with 5 bases separating them. The CDR3 DNA reads as TGCGCCAGCTCCCTCACAGATACGCAGTATTTT. Its protein product is CASSLTDTQYF.

The genes are TRBV28 and TRBJ2-7; TRBD1 matches 8 bases. This CDR3 comprises 15 residues. The germline V gene encodes CDR1 MDHEN and CDR2 SYDVKM. The V segment lost 5 bases and the J segment 7 bases; nucleotides outside the gene matches: 13. Here the CDR3 DNA reads TGTGCCAGCAGTCCCCCCTGGACAGGGATGGAAGAGCAGTACTTC. Encoded protein: CASSPPWTGMEEQYF.

The chain uses TRBV10-3 and TRBJ2-1, with TRBD2 matching over 10 bases. CDR1 and CDR2 from the germline V gene are ENHRY and SYGVKD. V was pared by 3 bases and J by 4 bases, with 3 bases of the junction left unmatched. This CDR3 contains 15 residues. This chain's CDR3 is CAISESTSGYNEQFF. Here the CDR3 DNA reads TGTGCCATCAGTGAATCGACTAGCGGGTACAATGAGCAGTTCTTC.

This clone has just one count. V gene TRBV29-1 combines with J gene TRBJ1-2; D unclear. Germline V gene lookup returns CDR1 SQVTM and CDR2 ANQGSEA. The CDR3 loop spans 15 amino acids. The V gene lost 7 bases and the J gene lost 4 bases, with 22 bases spanning the gap. The CDR3 loop is CSAIHRDRASYGYTF. Here the CDR3 DNA reads TGCAGCGCTATCCACCGGGATAGGGCTAGCTATGGCTACACCTTC.

The gene calls are TRBV24-1 and TRBJ1-1; D ambiguous. Trimming left V 4 bases short and J 1 base short, with 12 bases between. Germline V lookup: CDR1 KGHDR, CDR2 SFDVKD. The CDR3 contains 15 residues. DNA of the CDR3: TGTGCCACCAGTGACTCAGGACTGCCGAACACTGAAGCTTTCTTT. Translated: CATSDSGLPNTEAFF.

The chain combines TRBV27 with TRBJ1-2, with TRBD1 matching 7 bases. V gave up 2 bases and J gave up 8 bases; unmatched junction bases: 5. The V gene's germline CDR1 is MNHEY and CDR2 SMNVEV (reference sequence). This CDR3 is built from 13 residues. Written as DNA, the CDR3 is TGTGCCAGCAGTTTAAAGGGGGCGCAGGGCTACACCTTC. Amino acid sequence: CASSLKGAQGYTF.

This rearrangement joins TRBV11-2 to TRBJ1-1; the match to TRBD1 covers 9 bases. V shed 3 bases, J shed 7 bases, and the junction held 3 bases outside the gene matches. CDR1 and CDR2 from the germline V gene are SGHAT and FQNNGV. The length of the CDR3 is 13 residues. CDR3 DNA sequence: TGTGCCAGCAGCTTTACAGGGGGCCTTGAAGCTTTCTTT. Its translation is CASSFTGGLEAFF. The whole variable domain, remainder taken from reference TRBV11-2 and TRBJ1-1, is EAGVAQSPRYKIIEKRQSVAFWCNPISGHATLYWYQQILGQGPKLLIQFQNNGVVDDSQLPKDRFSAERLKGVDSTLKIQPAKLEDSAVYLCASSFTGGLEAFFGQGTRLTVV.

This clone was seen repeatedly, ten times or more. The chain is built from TRBV12-3 or TRBV12-4 and TRBJ2-7, with 7 bases matching TRBD1. V was pared by 5 bases and J by 3 bases, with 1 base of the junction left unmatched. This CDR3 has 12 amino acids. The CDR3 protein is CASSRDSYEQYF. CDR3 coding DNA: TGTGCCAGCAGTAGGGACAGCTACGAGCAGTACTTC.

The chain carries TRBV19 and TRBJ2-3; 10 bases fit TRBD1. After removal of 5 bases from V and 4 bases from J, the junction contained 9 bases not matched to a gene. The germline CDR1 and CDR2 sequences are LNHDA and SQIVND (reference sequence). The CDR3 spans 16 residues. This CDR3 is CASSSPGDRGSDTQYF. The CDR3 nucleotides read TGTGCCAGTAGTTCCCCCGGGGACAGGGGATCAGATACGCAGTATTTT. The variable domain in full, with the rest retrieved from reference TRBV19 and TRBJ2-3, is DGGITQSPKYLFRKEGQNVTLSCEQNLNHDAMYWYRQDPGQGLRLIYYSQIVNDFQKGDIAEGYSVSREKKESFPLTVTSAQKNPTAFYLCASSSPGDRGSDTQYFGPGTRLTVL.

The gene calls are TRBV7-8 and TRBJ2-3; 8 nucleotides agree with TRBD2. The CDR3 contains 16 residues. With V trimmed by 2 bases and J by 5 bases, 9 bases remained unmatched. From germline, CDR1 is SGHVS and CDR2 FQNEAQ. The CDR3 protein is CASSLNAGRVGDTQYF. CDR3 nucleotides: TGTGCCAGCAGCTTAAATGCCGGGAGGGTCGGAGATACGCAGTATTTT.

CDR3 nucleotide sequence: TGTGCCAGCAGTCTTTCCGGGACAGGGGGCTCCGGGGAGCTGTTTTTT. Translation: CASSLSGTGGSGELFF. The chain uses TRBV2 and TRBJ2-2, with 12 bases lining up with TRBD1. CDR3 length: 16 residues. Germline-derived CDR1 and CDR2 are SNHLY and FYNNEI. With 5 bases clipped from V and 6 bases from J, the junction kept 7 bases outside the gene matches.

The V and J genes are TRBV9 and TRBJ1-4, with TRBD1 as a possible D gene (6 bases). V lost 4 bases to trimming and J lost 7 bases, with 23 bases between them. The CDR3 contains 17 residues. Looked up from germline, CDR1 is SGDLS and CDR2 is YYNGEE. The CDR3: CASSFSPTRGGGEKLFF. As DNA, the CDR3 is TGTGCCAGCAGCTTCAGCCCTACTAGGGGAGGGGGTGAAAAACTGTTTTTT.

The V gene is TRBV7-9, the J gene TRBJ1-5; the D is unclear. From germline, CDR1 is SEHNR and CDR2 FQNEAQ (reference sequence). This CDR3 region has 15 residues. Between the trimmed V and J ends, which lost 5 bases and 9 bases, there was a span of 20 bases. The CDR3 spells CASSNQDPAYGPQHF. CDR3 sequence (DNA): TGTGCCAGCAGCAACCAGGATCCCGCATATGGGCCCCAGCATTTT. Full variable domain (rest looked up from reference TRBV7-9 and TRBJ1-5): DTGVSQNPRHKITKRGQNVTFRCDPISEHNRLYWYRQTLGQGPEFLTYFQNEAQLEKSRLLSDRFSAERPKGSFSTLEIQRTEQGDSAMYLCASSNQDPAYGPQHFGDGTRLSIL.

J is TRBJ1-1 and V is TRBV5-6; possible D gene TRBD1, 5 bases. V was shortened by 1 base and J by 4 bases, with 8 bases between the two germline ends. The V gene's germline CDR1 is SGHDT and CDR2 YYEEEE. The CDR3 runs 13 residues. CDR3 loop: CASSLRGSTEAFF. The CDR3, as DNA: TGTGCCAGCAGCTTGAGGGGATCCACTGAAGCTTTCTTT.

The genes are TRBV4-1 and TRBJ1-2; D remains unclear. The CDR3 runs to 14 residues. The V and J ends lost 0 bases and 7 bases respectively, with 12 bases between them. Germline V gives CDR1 MGHRA, CDR2 YSYEKL. This chain's CDR3 is CASSQERAGSGYTF. The CDR3 DNA follows: TGCGCCAGCAGCCAAGAAAGGGCGGGGAGTGGCTACACCTTC.

This clone was seen once. V is TRBV20-1 and J is TRBJ2-1; 7 positions agree with TRBD2. CDR1 DFQATT and CDR2 SNEGSKA come from the germline V gene (reference sequence). This CDR3 is built from 10 residues. CDR3 in DNA: TGCGGGGGGGTTGACAATGAGCAGTTCTTC. Amino acids: CGGVDNEQFF.